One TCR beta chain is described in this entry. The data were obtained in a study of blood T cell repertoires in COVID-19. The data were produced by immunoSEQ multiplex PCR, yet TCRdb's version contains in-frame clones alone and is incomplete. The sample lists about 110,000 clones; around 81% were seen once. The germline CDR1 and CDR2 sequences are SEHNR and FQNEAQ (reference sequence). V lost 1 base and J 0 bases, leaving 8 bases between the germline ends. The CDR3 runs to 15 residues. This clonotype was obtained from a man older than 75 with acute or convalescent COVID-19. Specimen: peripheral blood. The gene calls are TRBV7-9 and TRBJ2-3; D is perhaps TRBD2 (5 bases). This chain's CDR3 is CASSLVGGSTDTQYF. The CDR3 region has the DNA TGTGCCAGCAGCTTAGTTGGCGGGAGCACAGATACGCAGTATTTT.